This TCR beta chain was captured by sequencing in a study of T cell responses to AZD1222 COVID-19 vaccine. Points on this clone: Its cognate antigen is unknown.

The germline gives CDR1 SGHRS, CDR2 YFSETQ. The CDR3 covers 14 residues. Trimming cost V 8 bases and J 1 base, with 13 bases left between them. Overall study findings and caveats: Among the donors, most were white British and more were female, and clonal diversity was possibly underestimated. Baseline seropositivity characterized only six AZD1222 recipients. A reported finding is that nearly half of spike-specific TCRs target unmutated variant regions. Vaccine-associated CD4 TCRs spanned spike, dominant at 160-218 and 743-854.

The repertoire was sequenced with immunoSEQ multiplex PCR; TCRdb's copy has only in-frame clones and lacks some. The sample includes about 170,000 clones, roughly 89% of them seen just once. This receptor was identified in an adult in good health. The sample in question was peripheral blood, obtained on day 0 of AZD1222 vaccination. The rearrangement links TRBV5-1 to TRBJ1-5, with D unresolved. The CDR3 sequence: CASSLRSSNQPQHF. The CDR3, as DNA: TGCGCCAGTTCCCTTAGATCCAGCAATCAGCCCCAGCATTTT.